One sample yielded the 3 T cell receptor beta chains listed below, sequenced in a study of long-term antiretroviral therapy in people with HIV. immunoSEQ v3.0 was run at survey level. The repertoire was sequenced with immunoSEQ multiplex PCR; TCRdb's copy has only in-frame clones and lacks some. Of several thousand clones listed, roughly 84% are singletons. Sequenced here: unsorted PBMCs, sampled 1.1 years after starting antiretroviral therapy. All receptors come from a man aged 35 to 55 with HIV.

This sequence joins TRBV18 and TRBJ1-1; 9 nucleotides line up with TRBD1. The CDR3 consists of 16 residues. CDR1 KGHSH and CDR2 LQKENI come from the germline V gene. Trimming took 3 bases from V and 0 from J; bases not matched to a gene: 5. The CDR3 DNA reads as TGTGCCAGCTCACCCGGGACAGGGTGGATGAACACTGAAGCTTTCTTT. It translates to CASSPGTGWMNTEAFF.

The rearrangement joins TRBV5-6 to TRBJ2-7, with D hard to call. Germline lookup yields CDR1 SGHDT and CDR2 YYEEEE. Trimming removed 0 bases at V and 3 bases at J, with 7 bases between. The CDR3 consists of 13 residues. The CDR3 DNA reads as TGTGCCAGCAGCTTGGGAACGGTCTACGAGCAGTACTTC. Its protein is CASSLGTVYEQYF.

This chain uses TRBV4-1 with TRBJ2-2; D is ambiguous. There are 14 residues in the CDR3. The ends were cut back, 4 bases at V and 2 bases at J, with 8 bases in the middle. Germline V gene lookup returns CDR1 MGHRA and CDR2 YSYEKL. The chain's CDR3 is CASSPYINTGELFF. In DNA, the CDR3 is TGCGCCAGCAGCCCCTACATAAACACCGGGGAGCTGTTTTTT.